Each of the 20 T cell receptor beta chains below was sequenced from the same sample in a study of Ad26.COV2.S vaccination and SARS-CoV-2 variants. Treatment of the sample: about 20 received Ad26.COV2.S at low or high dose, single or two shots; roughly 5 received placebo; per-sample allocation not given. Sampling was performed 63 days after the first vaccine or placebo injection. Here immunoSEQ multiplex PCR was the method, and the copy in TCRdb shows in-frame clones only, minus some. The sample shows roughly 700,000 clones, roughly nine tenths of them seen only once. The sequencing used peripheral blood, collected in a trial of Ad26.COV2.S vaccine versus placebo. All receptors come from a person aged 18-65 years who received the Ad26.COV2.S COVID-19 vaccine or a placebo.

The chain is built from TRBV7-9 and TRBJ1-6; D is unresolved. The CDR3 totals 16 residues. V was pared by 2 bases and J by 0 bases, with 8 bases between. The germline gives CDR1 SEHNR, CDR2 FQNEAQ (reference sequence). The chain's CDR3 is CASSLYGSSYNSPLHF. The CDR3 region has the DNA TGTGCCAGCAGCTTATACGGGAGCTCCTATAATTCACCCCTCCACTTT.

The chain joins TRBV5-1 to TRBJ2-5, with 10 bases fitting TRBD2. Germline V gene lookup returns CDR1 SGHRS and CDR2 YFSETQ. J was trimmed by 3 bases and V by 0 bases; bases with no gene match: 5. The CDR3 is made up of 16 amino acids. CDR3 bases: TGCGCCAGCAGCTTGGTGTTGCTAGCGGGAGAAGAGACCCAGTACTTC. Translating gives CASSLVLLAGEETQYF.

V is TRBV9 and J is TRBJ2-7; the D gene is possibly TRBD1 (6 bases). The germline V gene encodes CDR1 SGDLS and CDR2 YYNGEE. This CDR3 has 15 residues. V lost 0 bases and J lost 5, with 15 bases in between. The CDR3, as DNA: TGTGCCAGCAGCGTAGGGGGTGGTGGGACACACGAGCAGTACTTC. Protein product: CASSVGGGGTHEQYF.

This chain uses TRBV7-9 with TRBJ1-6; 7 positions match TRBD1. Germline CDR1 and CDR2: SEHNR and FQNEAQ (reference sequence). The J segment lost 9 bases and the V segment lost 3 bases, leaving 5 bases of the junction unmatched. There are 14 residues in the CDR3. Written as DNA, the CDR3 is TGTGCCAGCAGCTTGGTACAGGGGCTTTCACCCCTCCACTTT. Its protein is CASSLVQGLSPLHF.

The chain carries TRBV5-1 and TRBJ1-1, with D uncertain. V was clipped by 0 bases and J by 5 bases, with 11 bases between them. The CDR3 spans 14 residues. CDR1 and CDR2 (germline): SGHRS, YFSETQ. The CDR3 loop reads CASSLVAGGTEAFF. In DNA form, the CDR3 reads TGCGCCAGCAGCTTGGTAGCAGGTGGGACTGAAGCTTTCTTT.

The chain has TRBV23-1 and TRBJ1-3; unclear D gene. TRBV23-1 is an open reading frame, and its role is uncertain. The V gene lost 9 bases and the J gene lost 0 bases, with 9 bases spanning the gap. CDR3 length: 13 amino acids. CDR3 in amino acids: CASPPSSGNTIYF. CDR3 nucleotide sequence: TGCGCCAGTCCACCGAGCTCTGGAAACACCATATATTTT.

This clone was counted once. This rearrangement joins TRBV6-1 to TRBJ1-1; D unresolved. The CDR3 is 15 residues long. V shed 1 base and J shed 4 bases, with 13 bases lying between them. Germline assignment: CDR1 MNHNS and CDR2 SASEGT. CDR3 in amino acids: CASSEGGDDPTEAFF. The DNA of the CDR3 is TGTGCCAGCAGTGAAGGTGGAGACGACCCCACTGAAGCTTTCTTT.

CDR3 residues: CASSLGLGQNRQETQYF. In DNA form, the CDR3 reads TGTGCCAGCAGCTTGGGTCTCGGACAGAACCGGCAAGAGACCCAGTACTTC. The chain recombines TRBV7-6 with TRBJ2-5; perhaps TRBD1 as D (6 bases). The germline gives CDR1 SGHVS, CDR2 FNYEAQ. There are 17 residues in the CDR3. V was pared by 3 bases and J by 2 bases, with 19 bases between.

This chain links TRBV27 with TRBJ2-3; D might be TRBD1 (6 bases). The V gene lost 5 bases and the J gene lost 2 bases, with 17 bases spanning the gap. Germline V CDR1 and CDR2: MNHEY, SMNVEV (reference sequence). CDR3 length equals 16 residues. CDR3 nucleotide sequence: TGTGCCAGCAGTGTCCTGGGGGCGGAAACCACAGATACGCAGTATTTT. This encodes CASSVLGAETTDTQYF.

The CDR3 region is CASSSSRQDSPLHF. The CDR3 DNA is TGTGCCAGCAGCTCCTCCAGGCAGGATTCACCCCTCCACTTT. The V gene is TRBV6-5, the J gene TRBJ1-6; D gene unclear. Germline V gene data show CDR1 as MNHEY and CDR2 as SVGAGI. V lost 6 bases to trimming and J lost 8 bases, with 14 bases between them. This CDR3 has 14 amino acids.

Points on this clone: In the same sample, other DNA sequences code for this CDR3. The chain combines TRBV3-1 (or the pseudogene TRBV3-2) with TRBJ2-4, with D hard to call. V was cut by 3 bases and J by 4 bases, with 7 bases left in between. CDR3 length: 13 amino acids. Germline V gene lookup returns CDR1 LGHDT and CDR2 YNNKEL (reference sequence). The CDR3 region is CASSQGRKNIQYF. The CDR3 nucleotides read TGTGCCAGCAGCCAGGGAAGAAAAAACATTCAGTACTTC.

The V call is TRBV4-1, the J call TRBJ2-7; 7 bases agree with TRBD1. CDR1 MGHRA and CDR2 YSYEKL come from the germline V gene. The CDR3 runs to 13 residues. The ends lost 3 bases at V and 5 bases at J; junction bases unmatched: 4. In DNA, the CDR3 is TGCGCCAGCAGCCAGACAGGGAAGGACGAGCAGTACTTC. Translated, it gives CASSQTGKDEQYF.

The genes are TRBV5-4 and TRBJ2-1, with D unclear. The CDR3 sequence is 14 residues long. Per germline, CDR1 SGHNT and CDR2 YYREEE (reference sequence). Trimming removed 4 bases at V and 2 bases at J, with 10 bases between. The CDR3 DNA reads as TGTGCCAGCAGCCCTCGGACGCCCTACAATGAGCAGTTCTTC. Amino acids: CASSPRTPYNEQFF.

This clone was detected only a few times. The genes are TRBV25-1 and TRBJ2-2; the D is unclear. V was clipped by 3 bases and J by 1 base, with 12 bases between them. CDR3 length equals 16 residues. Germline values: CDR1 MGHDK, CDR2 SYGVNS. CDR3 coding DNA: TGTGCCAGCAGTGATCGACGGGCCCTGAACACCGGGGAGCTGTTTTTT. Protein sequence: CASSDRRALNTGELFF.

V and J are TRBV5-1 and TRBJ2-1, with D tentatively TRBD2 (6 bases). The CDR3 length is 15 residues. Germline CDR1 SGHRS, CDR2 YFSETQ. Between the trimmed V and J ends, which lost 0 bases and 8 bases, there was a span of 15 bases. DNA for the CDR3: TGCGCCAGCAGCTTGGTACGGGGAGGAATGGATGAGCAGTTCTTC. It codes for CASSLVRGGMDEQFF.

The rearrangement links TRBV19 to TRBJ1-1; D is unclear. CDR1 and CDR2 from the germline V gene are LNHDA and SQIVND (reference sequence). The germline V and J ends were trimmed by 8 bases and 5 bases, with 12 bases remaining between them. The CDR3 consists of 12 residues. The CDR3 sequence is CASDGRWTEAFF. The CDR3 DNA sequence: TGTGCCAGTGACGGAAGATGGACTGAAGCTTTCTTT.

This chain joins TRBV27 and TRBJ2-7; D may match TRBD1 or TRBD2 (5 bases each). V lost 2 bases, J lost 3 bases, and 14 bases lay in between. Germline V gives CDR1 MNHEY, CDR2 SMNVEV (reference sequence). The CDR3 consists of 15 residues. The CDR3 DNA reads as TGTGCCAGCAGTTTAACGGGGACGCAGGACTACGAGCAGTACTTC. Translating it yields CASSLTGTQDYEQYF.

The chain uses TRBV5-1 and TRBJ1-6; 10 nucleotides line up with TRBD1. This CDR3 contains 15 residues. The trim removed 0 bases at V and 9 bases at J, leaving 3 bases unmatched. Per germline, CDR1 SGHRS and CDR2 YFSETQ. In DNA form, the CDR3 reads TGCGCCAGCAGCTTGGACTGGGACAGGGGTTCACCCCTCCACTTT. Its protein product is CASSLDWDRGSPLHF.

The rearrangement links TRBV5-1 to TRBJ2-2; no definite D call. V was clipped by 4 bases and J by 4 bases, with 11 bases between them. This CDR3 has 14 residues. CDR1 is SGHRS, CDR2 YFSETQ, per germline. The CDR3 loop is CASSPAAFTGELFF. The CDR3 coding sequence is TGCGCCAGCAGCCCGGCGGCATTCACCGGGGAGCTGTTTTTT.

This clone was picked up one time. The chain carries TRBV19 and TRBJ2-7, with TRBD1 matching 7 bases. V lost 0 bases, J lost 0 bases, and 2 bases stayed unmatched. The CDR3 consists of 15 residues. CDR1 is LNHDA and CDR2 is SQIVND in the germline V gene (reference sequence). The CDR3 loop is CASSIDGQVSYEQYF. CDR3 bases: TGTGCCAGTAGTATAGACGGACAGGTCTCCTACGAGCAGTACTTC.